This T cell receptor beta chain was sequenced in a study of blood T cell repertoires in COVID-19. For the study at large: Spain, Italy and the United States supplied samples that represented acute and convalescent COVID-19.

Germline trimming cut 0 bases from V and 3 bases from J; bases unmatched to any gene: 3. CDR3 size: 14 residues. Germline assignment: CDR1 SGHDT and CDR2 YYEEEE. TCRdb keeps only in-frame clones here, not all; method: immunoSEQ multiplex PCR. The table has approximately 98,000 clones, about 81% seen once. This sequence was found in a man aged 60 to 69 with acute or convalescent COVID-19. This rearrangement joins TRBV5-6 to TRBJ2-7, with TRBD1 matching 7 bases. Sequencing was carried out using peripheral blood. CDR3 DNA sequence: TGTGCCAGCAGCTTGGAATACAGGGGCTACGAGCAGTACGTC. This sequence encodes CASSLEYRGYEQYV.